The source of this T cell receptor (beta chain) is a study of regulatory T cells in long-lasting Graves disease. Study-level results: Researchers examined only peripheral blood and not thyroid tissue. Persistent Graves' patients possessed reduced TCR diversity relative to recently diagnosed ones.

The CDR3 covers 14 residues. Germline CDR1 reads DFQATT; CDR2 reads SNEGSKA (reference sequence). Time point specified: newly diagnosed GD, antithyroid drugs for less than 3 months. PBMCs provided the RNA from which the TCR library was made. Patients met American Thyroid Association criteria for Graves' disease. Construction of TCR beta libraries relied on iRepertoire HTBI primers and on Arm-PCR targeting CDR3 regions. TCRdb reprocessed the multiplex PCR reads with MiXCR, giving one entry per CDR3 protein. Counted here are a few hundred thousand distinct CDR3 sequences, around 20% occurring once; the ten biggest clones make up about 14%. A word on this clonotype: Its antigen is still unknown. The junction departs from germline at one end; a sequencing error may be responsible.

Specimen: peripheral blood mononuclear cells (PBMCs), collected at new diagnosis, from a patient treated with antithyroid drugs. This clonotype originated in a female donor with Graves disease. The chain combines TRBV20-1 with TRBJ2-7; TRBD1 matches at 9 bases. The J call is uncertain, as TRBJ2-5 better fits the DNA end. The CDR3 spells CGARDRGQGGTQYF. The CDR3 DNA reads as TGCGGTGCTAGGGATCGGGGACAGGGAGGGACCCAGTACTTC.